These 28 T cell receptor beta chains share one sample of origin, sequenced in a study of T-cell memory formation after mild COVID-19. TCRdb reprocessed the 5' RACE reads via MiXCR and lists one record per CDR3 protein. This sample has around 340,000 distinct CDR3 sequences, with approximately 15% found just once. The sequencing sample was made of PBMCs or a T cell subset sorted from them (not recorded which). The receptors derive from a man in his late teens or twenties who had mild COVID-19 (a few samples of this study predate the infection). Cell type and time point are not known.

This clonotype was observed a few times. V usage is TRBV5-1 and J usage is TRBJ1-5; D unresolved. The germline V gene has CDR1 SGHRS and CDR2 YFSETQ. V was shortened by 0 bases and J by 0 bases, with 10 bases between the two germline ends. This CDR3 comprises 16 residues. The CDR3 bases are TGCGCCAGCAGCTTGGGAACTGCGAATAGCAATCAGCCCCAGCATTTT. Residues: CASSLGTANSNQPQHF.

CDR3 protein: CASSSLARGILEAFF. The CDR3 nucleotides read TGTGCCAGCAGCTCCCTCGCCAGAGGGATCCTTGAAGCTTTCTTT. This chain connects TRBV7-9 to TRBJ1-1, with D unresolved. The V gene's germline CDR1 is SEHNR and CDR2 FQNEAQ (reference sequence). The V end lost 4 bases, the J end lost 7 bases, and 19 bases lay between the germline ends. The CDR3 totals 15 residues.

This chain connects TRBV11-2 to TRBJ2-5, with TRBD1 as a possible D gene (6 bases). Germline V gene lookup returns CDR1 SGHAT and CDR2 FQNNGV. V was shortened by 1 base and J by 5 bases, with 17 bases between the two germline ends. This CDR3 has 16 residues. The CDR3 DNA sequence: TGTGCCAGCAGCTTAGTAGTTACAGGGCTTGGGGAGACCCAGTACTTC. Translation: CASSLVVTGLGETQYF.

This chain connects TRBV7-8 to TRBJ2-5; TRBD2 matches 15 bases. This CDR3 is 16 amino acids long. Per germline, CDR1 SGHVS and CDR2 FQNEAQ. Germline trimming cut 8 bases from V and 2 bases from J; bases unmatched to any gene: 6. Here the CDR3 DNA reads TGTGCCAGCCGCCCGGGACTAGCGGGGGGTCAAGAGACCCAGTACTTC. Encoded protein: CASRPGLAGGQETQYF. Complete variable domain (other parts from reference TRBV7-8 and TRBJ2-5): GAGVSQSPRYKVAKRGQDVALRCDPISGHVSLFWYQQALGQGPEFLTYFQNEAQLDKSGLPSDRFFAERPEGSVSTLKIQRTQQEDSAVYLCASRPGLAGGQETQYFGPGTRLLVL.

The chain has TRBV25-1 and TRBJ2-7; no definite D call. V was cut by 1 base and J by 2 bases, with 9 bases left in between. CDR1 is MGHDK and CDR2 is SYGVNS in the germline V gene. This CDR3 spans 14 amino acids. The CDR3 reads CASSESASPYEQYF. In DNA, the CDR3 is TGTGCCAGCAGTGAATCGGCTTCCCCCTACGAGCAGTACTTC.

This clonotype was detected ten times or more. The chain recombines TRBV11-2 with TRBJ2-3, with TRBD2 as a possible D gene (5 bases). V was trimmed by 8 bases and J by 6 bases, leaving 12 bases between them. The CDR3 has 12 amino acids. From germline, CDR1 is SGHAT and CDR2 FQNNGV. CDR3 bases: TGTGCCAGCTGCTCCGGCGGGGATACGCAGTATTTT. This sequence encodes CASCSGGDTQYF.

The chain recombines TRBV2 with TRBJ2-7; 7 positions agree with TRBD1. The CDR3 is made up of 15 amino acids. Per the germline V gene, CDR1 is SNHLY and CDR2 is FYNNEI. V lost 6 bases and J lost 3; bases outside the gene matches: 11. The CDR3 loop is CASRGTGTESYEQYF. The CDR3, as DNA: TGTGCCAGCAGGGGGACCGGGACAGAGAGCTACGAGCAGTACTTC.

Many counts were recorded for this clonotype. This sequence joins TRBV5-1 and TRBJ2-2; D is unresolved. The germline V gene encodes CDR1 SGHRS and CDR2 YFSETQ. Trimming removed 0 bases at V and 2 bases at J, with 11 bases between. The CDR3 length is 16 residues. CDR3 nucleotide sequence: TGCGCCAGCAGCTTGGGCAGGATTCCTAACACCGGGGAGCTGTTTTTT. This encodes CASSLGRIPNTGELFF.

CDR3 residues: CASTDRGGEQYF. In DNA form, the CDR3 reads TGTGCCAGCACCGACAGGGGAGGTGAGCAGTACTTC. J is TRBJ2-7 and V is TRBV2; TRBD1 matches at 8 bases. Losses at the gene ends were 7 bases for V and 7 bases for J; bases not matched to a gene: 6. CDR1 and CDR2 from the germline V gene are SNHLY and FYNNEI. The CDR3 extends over 12 amino acids.

This clonotype showed up just a few times. This chain joins TRBV5-6 and TRBJ2-2; TRBD1 might be the D (6 bases). Germline-derived CDR1 and CDR2 are SGHDT and YYEEEE. There are 14 residues in the CDR3. Trimming removed 6 bases at V and 6 bases at J, with 15 bases between. The CDR3 loop reads CASMQGFYPGELFF. In nucleotides, the CDR3 is TGTGCCAGCATGCAGGGGTTCTATCCCGGGGAGCTGTTTTTT.

The V call is TRBV6-1, the J call TRBJ2-7; D gene unclear. The CDR3 runs 13 residues. Germline V gives CDR1 MNHNS, CDR2 SASEGT. Trimming shortened V by 6 bases and J by 2 bases, and 11 bases separated the two germline ends. CDR3 region: CASSENWTYEQYV. The CDR3 nucleotides are TGTGCCAGCAGCGAAAACTGGACCTACGAGCAGTACGTC.

This clonotype was counted between two and nine times. V gene TRBV6-4 combines with J gene TRBJ2-3; 7 nucleotides agree with TRBD1. The CDR3 has 15 residues. Germline lookup yields CDR1 MRHNA and CDR2 SNTAGT. Losses at the gene ends were 4 bases for V and 0 bases for J; bases not matched to a gene: 4. The CDR3 spells CASSVDRDSTDTQYF. CDR3 DNA sequence: TGTGCCAGCAGTGTCGACAGGGATAGCACAGATACGCAGTATTTT.

This clonotype was counted many times. V usage is TRBV4-2 and J usage is TRBJ2-1, with no clear D. The V gene lost 3 bases and the J gene lost 9 bases, with 15 bases spanning the gap. Germline V CDR1 and CDR2: LGHNA, YNFKEQ. CDR3 length: 14 amino acids. The CDR3 reads CASSQRTFPFEQFF. The CDR3 bases are TGTGCCAGCAGCCAGCGGACCTTCCCTTTTGAGCAGTTCTTC.

The V call is TRBV7-8, the J call TRBJ2-5; D unresolved. The CDR3 runs 16 residues. Trimming removed 5 bases from V and 4 bases from J, with 20 bases in between. Germline V gives CDR1 SGHVS, CDR2 FQNEAQ. The CDR3 spells CASSPEPLTVLETQYF. The DNA of the CDR3 is TGTGCCAGCAGCCCAGAACCCTTGACTGTTCTAGAGACCCAGTACTTC.

The chain links TRBV3-1 to TRBJ1-2; TRBD1 is a possible D gene (6 bases). Per the germline V gene, CDR1 is LGHDT and CDR2 is YNNKEL (reference sequence). This CDR3 contains 12 residues. The V and J ends lost 3 bases and 8 bases respectively, with 10 bases between them. The CDR3 DNA reads TGTGCCAGCAGCCATACAGGGTCCGGCTACACCTTC. As protein: CASSHTGSGYTF. Full variable domain (outside the CDR3, taken from reference TRBV3-1 and TRBJ1-2): DTAVSQTPKYLVTQMGNDKSIKCEQNLGHDTMYWYKQDSKKFLKIMFSYNNKELIINETVPNRFSPKSPDKAHLNLHINSLELGDSAVYFCASSHTGSGYTFGSGTRLTVV.

CDR3 DNA: TGTGCCAGCAGTCCCACAGAGGGGGCGCGGGCAGATACGCAGTATTTT. It translates to CASSPTEGARADTQYF. V usage is TRBV6-5 and J usage is TRBJ2-3; 7 nucleotides align to TRBD1. Germline V gene lookup returns CDR1 MNHEY and CDR2 SVGAGI. After removal of 5 bases from V and 4 bases from J, the junction contained 12 bases not matched to a gene. The CDR3 sequence is 16 residues long.

This clonotype was observed many times. The genes are TRBV4-1 and TRBJ2-7, with TRBD2 matching 7 bases. Germline trimming cut 1 base from V and 7 bases from J; bases unmatched to any gene: 1. CDR3 length: 12 amino acids. Germline assignment: CDR1 MGHRA and CDR2 YSYEKL. CDR3 nucleotides: TGCGCCAGCAGCCAAGTCGGGGGGGAGCAGTACGTC. Amino acids: CASSQVGGEQYV.

This clonotype has ten or more counts. The J gene is TRBJ2-2, the V gene TRBV5-1, with TRBD1 matching over 8 bases. The germline V gene encodes CDR1 SGHRS and CDR2 YFSETQ. V was clipped by 4 bases and J by 3 bases; unmatched bases: 5. The CDR3 contains 15 residues. CDR3: CASSPGQGDTGELFF. CDR3 nucleotide sequence: TGCGCCAGCAGCCCAGGACAGGGTGACACCGGGGAGCTGTTTTTT.

This clonotype showed up just a few times. This rearrangement joins TRBV7-9 to TRBJ1-2; possibly TRBD1 for D (5 bases). Trimming left V 7 bases short and J 13 bases short, with 25 bases between. The CDR3 runs 14 residues. Germline assignment: CDR1 SEHNR and CDR2 FQNEAQ (reference sequence). The CDR3 loop reads CASTLGEVVASVTF. DNA for the CDR3: TGTGCCAGCACCCTGGGGGAGGTGGTAGCCTCGGTCACCTTC.

The V call is TRBV29-1, the J call TRBJ1-4, with D possibly being TRBD1 (6 bases). The germline gives CDR1 SQVTM, CDR2 ANQGSEA. CDR3 length equals 13 residues. V lost 7 bases and J 0 bases, leaving 9 bases between the germline ends. The CDR3 region has the DNA TGCAGCGGTGGGGGCTCAACTAATGAAAAACTGTTTTTT. This translates into CSGGGSTNEKLFF.

The chain is built from TRBV4-1 and TRBJ1-1; D is ambiguous. Germline V gene data show CDR1 as MGHRA and CDR2 as YSYEKL. Trimming pared 6 bases from V and 5 bases from J, leaving 13 bases between. The CDR3 sequence is 13 residues long. CDR3 DNA sequence: TGCGCCAGCAGAGGGCACCAGAGGACTGAAGCTTTCTTT. Protein sequence: CASRGHQRTEAFF.

The sample holds a few counts of this clonotype. The V and J genes are TRBV5-1 and TRBJ1-3; 10 nucleotides line up with TRBD1. Trimming at V came to 4 bases and at J to 3 bases, leaving 1 base not matched to a gene. The CDR3 runs 14 residues. Germline V gene data show CDR1 as SGHRS and CDR2 as YFSETQ. The CDR3 region is CASSRDRGGNTIYF. The DNA of the CDR3 is TGCGCCAGCAGCCGGGACAGGGGTGGAAACACCATATATTTT.

The chain couples TRBV7-3 to TRBJ2-1, with 7 bases aligning to TRBD2. CDR1 and CDR2 (germline): SGHTA, FQGTGA. V dropped 5 bases and J dropped 5; count of bases not matched to a gene: 9. This CDR3 region has 15 residues. CDR3 DNA: TGTGCCAGCAGCCGGTCAGGGAGGGCGAACAATGAGCAGTTCTTC. It encodes CASSRSGRANNEQFF.

CDR3 nucleotide sequence: TGCAGTGATTTAACAGGGGGCCCCACAACTAATGAAAAACTGTTTTTT. This sequence encodes CSDLTGGPTTNEKLFF. This sequence joins TRBV20-1 and TRBJ1-4; 9 positions agree with TRBD1. The germline V gene encodes CDR1 DFQATT and CDR2 SNEGSKA (reference sequence). The CDR3 covers 16 residues. The junction had 9 bases not matched to a gene; V was cut back by 7 bases and J by 0 bases.

J is TRBJ2-7 and V is TRBV2; 8 nucleotides agree with TRBD2. V shed 6 bases and J 6 bases; nucleotides not matched to a gene: 7. In germline, CDR1 is SNHLY, CDR2 FYNNEI. The CDR3 loop spans 13 amino acids. The CDR3 nucleotides are TGTGCCAGCAGGGGACTAGTGACGGGCGAGCAGTACTTC. The encoded protein is CASRGLVTGEQYF. Using reference TRBV2 and TRBJ2-7 for the parts outside the CDR3, the full variable domain is EPEVTQTPSHQVTQMGQEVILRCVPISNHLYFYWYRQILGQKVEFLVSFYNNEISEKSEIFDDQFSVERPDGSNFTLKIRSTKLEDSAMYFCASRGLVTGEQYFGPGTRLTVT.

The genes are TRBV10-3 and TRBJ2-6, with D possibly matching TRBD1 (6 bases). The CDR3 consists of 15 residues. Trimming stripped 6 bases from V and 2 bases from J, with 11 bases between. CDR1 and CDR2 from the germline V gene are ENHRY and SYGVKD. The DNA of the CDR3 is TGTGCCATCAGGAAACAGGGAACTGGGGCCAACGTCCTGACTTTC. Translated: CAIRKQGTGANVLTF.

This clonotype was observed a few times. This sequence joins TRBV4-1 and TRBJ1-2, with a weak D call TRBD1 (5 bases). This CDR3 is built from 13 residues. Trimming took off 4 bases at V and 7 bases at J, with 13 bases between the two ends. Germline CDR1 MGHRA, CDR2 YSYEKL. This chain's CDR3 is CASSRRDRSGYTF. For the CDR3, the DNA is TGCGCCAGCAGCCGGCGGGACCGAAGTGGCTACACCTTC.

In this sample, this clonotype turned up a few times. This rearrangement joins TRBV5-1 to TRBJ1-1; D is unresolved. CDR3 length equals 15 residues. Per germline, CDR1 SGHRS and CDR2 YFSETQ. Deletions cut 0 bases from V and 7 bases from J, with 16 bases between. The chain's CDR3 is CASSLEPRLTGEAFF. CDR3 nucleotide sequence: TGCGCCAGCAGCTTGGAGCCTCGACTTACTGGTGAAGCTTTCTTT.